Below are 25 T cell receptor beta chains sequenced from a single sample in a study of Ad26.COV2.S vaccination and SARS-CoV-2 variants. Generated by immunoSEQ multiplex PCR, the TCRdb table keeps only in-frame clones and is missing some. This sample has about 440,000 clones, with about 90% found just once. Treatment indicated: 15 to 20 received Ad26.COV2.S at low or high dose, single or two shots; roughly five received placebo; per-sample allocation not given. Following the first vaccine or placebo injection, samples were taken on day 63. The material sequenced was peripheral blood, taken in a trial of Ad26.COV2.S vaccine versus placebo. Receptor source: a person between 18 and 65 years old who received the Ad26.COV2.S COVID-19 vaccine or a placebo.

The chain couples TRBV4-1 to TRBJ1-2, with D maybe TRBD1 (6 bases). The CDR3 is made up of 15 amino acids. Germline assignment: CDR1 MGHRA and CDR2 YSYEKL. V was pared by 4 bases and J by 5 bases, with 17 bases between. CDR3 coding DNA: TGCGCCAGCAGCCTCGGGGGCAATCGAAATTATGGCTACACCTTC. Protein: CASSLGGNRNYGYTF.

The chain has TRBV7-2 and TRBJ1-2; D perhaps matches TRBD1 (5 bases). Trimming pared 2 bases from V and 7 bases from J, leaving 11 bases between. The CDR3 has 13 amino acids. Looked up from germline, CDR1 is SGHTA and CDR2 is FQGNSA. The CDR3 sequence: CASSLLLGGGYTF. The CDR3, as DNA: TGTGCCAGCAGCTTACTTCTTGGGGGTGGCTACACCTTC.

The genes are TRBV5-6 and TRBJ1-4, with D uncertain. The CDR3 length is 14 residues. From germline, CDR1 is SGHDT and CDR2 YYEEEE. The V end lost 2 bases, the J end lost 7 bases, and 12 bases lay between the germline ends. Here the CDR3 reads CASSFGIEGEKLFF. CDR3 nucleotides: TGTGCCAGCAGCTTTGGGATTGAGGGTGAAAAACTGTTTTTT.

The rearrangement joins TRBV3-1 (or the pseudogene TRBV3-2) to TRBJ2-7, with D possibly called TRBD1 or TRBD2 (5 bases each). From germline, CDR1 is LGHDT and CDR2 YNNKEL (reference sequence). V was clipped by 9 bases and J by 1 base, with 16 bases between them. This CDR3 is built from 14 residues. CDR3 DNA sequence: TGTGCCAGTACGCCCGGGACCCCGTCCTACGAGCAGTACTTC. This codes for CASTPGTPSYEQYF.

The CDR3 is CASRRQRNTGELFF. The CDR3 DNA follows: TGCGCCAGCAGGAGACAGAGGAACACCGGGGAGCTGTTTTTT. The genes are TRBV5-1 and TRBJ2-2; D is possibly TRBD1 (5 bases). Germline lookup yields CDR1 SGHRS and CDR2 YFSETQ. CDR3 length: 14 amino acids. Between the trimmed V and J ends, which lost 5 bases and 1 base, there was a span of 9 bases.

The chain couples TRBV9 to TRBJ2-7, with no clear D. The CDR3 runs to 16 residues. Per germline, CDR1 SGDLS and CDR2 YYNGEE. Trimming removed 0 bases at V and 5 bases at J, with 18 bases between. CDR3 coding DNA: TGTGCCAGCAGCGTAGAACCCTCGTTCTTTGGCAACGAGCAGTACTTC. Translated: CASSVEPSFFGNEQYF.

The chain couples TRBV3-1 (or the pseudogene TRBV3-2) to TRBJ2-5, with 12 bases that match TRBD2. CDR1 is LGHDT and CDR2 is YNNKEL in the germline V gene (reference sequence). V shed 0 bases and J 5 bases; nucleotides not matched to a gene: 7. CDR3 size: 17 residues. This CDR3 reads CASSQDWTSGNLETQYF. The CDR3 DNA follows: TGTGCCAGCAGCCAAGATTGGACTAGCGGGAATTTGGAGACCCAGTACTTC.

The chain has TRBV7-9 and TRBJ1-4; D gene unclear. Germline V CDR1 and CDR2: SEHNR, FQNEAQ (reference sequence). V lost 2 bases, J lost 0 bases, and 7 bases lay in between. This CDR3 has 15 amino acids. The CDR3 sequence is CASSLFLSTNEKLFF. CDR3 bases: TGTGCCAGCAGCTTATTTCTCTCAACTAATGAAAAACTGTTTTTT.

This clone has just a few counts. The J gene is TRBJ1-2, the V gene TRBV28; D might be TRBD1 (6 bases). This CDR3 has 14 amino acids. The germline gives CDR1 MDHEN, CDR2 SYDVKM. V lost 5 bases and J 4 bases, leaving 14 bases between the germline ends. DNA of the CDR3: TGTGCCAGCAGTGGCCTGGGGGCAGGCTATGGCTACACCTTC. Residues: CASSGLGAGYGYTF.

The rearrangement uses TRBV7-9 and TRBJ2-7; 9 bases fit TRBD2. The trim removed 6 bases at V and 4 bases at J, leaving 10 bases unmatched. The germline V gene encodes CDR1 SEHNR and CDR2 FQNEAQ (reference sequence). The CDR3 contains 15 residues. The CDR3 nucleotides are TGTGCCAGCAGATCCGGGACTAGCCCACCGTACGAGCAGTACTTC. Translating it yields CASRSGTSPPYEQYF.

In its sample, this clone was seen once. The chain uses TRBV3-1 (or the pseudogene TRBV3-2) and TRBJ2-1; weak D call: TRBD1 (6 bases). CDR1 LGHDT and CDR2 YNNKEL come from the germline V gene (reference sequence). This CDR3 region has 14 residues. V gave up 2 bases and J gave up 5 bases, with 10 bases separating them. CDR3 coding DNA: TGTGCCAGCAGCCAACTGGACAGTCACAATGAGCAGTTCTTC. Protein product: CASSQLDSHNEQFF.

The rearrangement uses TRBV5-1 and TRBJ2-1, with D maybe TRBD1 (6 bases). Trimming removed 1 base at V and 3 bases at J, with 29 bases between. CDR1 and CDR2 (germline): SGHRS, YFSETQ. The CDR3 runs 21 residues. CDR3 amino acids: CASSLRQGWIWRTPFYNEQFF. CDR3 coding DNA: TGCGCCAGCAGCTTGCGGCAGGGGTGGATTTGGAGGACCCCATTCTACAATGAGCAGTTCTTC.

V gene TRBV5-1 combines with J gene TRBJ1-5; TRBD1 matches 10 bases. J gave up 5 bases and V 4 bases, and 3 bases lay outside the gene matches. This CDR3 region has 14 residues. Looked up from germline, CDR1 is SGHRS and CDR2 is YFSETQ. This chain's CDR3 is CASSIGQGDQPQHF. CDR3 nucleotides: TGCGCCAGCAGCATCGGACAGGGGGATCAGCCCCAGCATTTT.

J is TRBJ2-7 and V is TRBV5-4; 9 positions agree with TRBD1. With V trimmed by 5 bases and J by 0 bases, 6 bases remained unmatched. The CDR3 totals 15 residues. Germline lookup yields CDR1 SGHNT and CDR2 YYREEE (reference sequence). CDR3 DNA sequence: TGTGCCAGCAGTCCTCTGGGACAGGGCTCCTACGAGCAGTACTTC. As protein: CASSPLGQGSYEQYF.

This clone was seen only once. The gene calls are TRBV7-3 and TRBJ2-2; 8 bases line up with TRBD1. Germline values: CDR1 SGHTA, CDR2 FQGTGA. CDR3 length: 19 amino acids. The J segment lost 7 bases and the V segment lost 4 bases, leaving 20 bases of the junction unmatched. CDR3 protein: CASSSRAGGSPLGNGELFF. The CDR3 bases are TGTGCCAGCAGCTCCCGGGCAGGGGGCTCCCCGCTTGGGAACGGGGAGCTGTTTTTT.

The chain is built from TRBV4-1 and TRBJ2-1; 9 bases match TRBD2. The J segment lost 2 bases and the V segment lost 5 bases, leaving 10 bases of the junction unmatched. The CDR3 spans 17 residues. Germline loops: CDR1 MGHRA, CDR2 YSYEKL. The CDR3 here is CASSTTPTSGTYNEQFF. In nucleotides, the CDR3 is TGCGCCAGCAGCACCACCCCGACTAGCGGAACCTACAATGAGCAGTTCTTC.

J is TRBJ1-5 and V is TRBV2; D gene ambiguous. Trimming removed 4 bases from V and 5 bases from J, with 6 bases in between. The germline CDR1 and CDR2 sequences are SNHLY and FYNNEI. This CDR3 has 12 amino acids. CDR3 DNA sequence: TGTGCCAGCAGTGCCGGGGATCAGCCCCAGCATTTT. Translating it yields CASSAGDQPQHF.

The chain links TRBV18 to TRBJ1-4; D is possibly TRBD1 (5 bases). The CDR3 totals 15 residues. V lost 1 base, J lost 5 bases, and 11 bases lay in between. Germline lookup yields CDR1 KGHSH and CDR2 LQKENI. The CDR3: CASSPQQAKNEKLFF. The CDR3 DNA reads as TGTGCCAGCTCACCACAACAGGCGAAGAATGAAAAACTGTTTTTT.

The chain's CDR3 is CASSVPSWDMTTDTQYF. DNA of the CDR3: TGTGCCAGCAGCGTTCCTTCGTGGGACATGACCACAGATACGCAGTATTTT. This sequence joins TRBV13 and TRBJ2-3, with D perhaps matching TRBD1 (6 bases). CDR1 is PRHDT and CDR2 is FYEKMQ in the germline V gene (reference sequence). This CDR3 is 17 amino acids long. Trimming shortened V by 5 bases and J by 2 bases, and 20 bases separated the two germline ends.

The chain employs TRBV7-8 and TRBJ2-1, with TRBD1 matching over 7 bases. Trimming took 2 bases from V and 11 from J; bases not matched to a gene: 12. Looked up from germline, CDR1 is SGHVS and CDR2 is FQNEAQ. The CDR3 has 15 amino acids. The CDR3 bases are TGTGCCAGCAGCTTACGATGGGACAGCCAAATACAGCAGTTCTTC. Its translation: CASSLRWDSQIQQFF. Full variable domain (missing parts from reference TRBV7-8 and TRBJ2-1): GAGVSQSPRYKVAKRGQDVALRCDPISGHVSLFWYQQALGQGPEFLTYFQNEAQLDKSGLPSDRFFAERPEGSVSTLKIQRTQQEDSAVYLCASSLRWDSQIQQFFGPGTRLTVL.

This clone has just a few counts. The chain joins TRBV5-4 to TRBJ2-1; TRBD2 might be the D (5 bases). Germline CDR1 reads SGHNT; CDR2 reads YYREEE (reference sequence). This CDR3 comprises 15 residues. Trimming took off 0 bases at V and 5 bases at J, with 12 bases between the two ends. CDR3 in DNA: TGTGCCAGCAGCTTGGCCTCGGGGAGACACAATGAGCAGTTCTTC. Protein: CASSLASGRHNEQFF.

The gene calls are TRBV19 and TRBJ1-2; 7 bases are shared with TRBD1. CDR1 and CDR2 from the germline V gene are LNHDA and SQIVND (reference sequence). The CDR3 has 14 amino acids. J lost 8 bases, V lost 7 bases, and 13 bases had no gene match. CDR3 region: CASTGQGVDGGYTF. Here the CDR3 DNA reads TGTGCCAGTACCGGGCAGGGGGTAGACGGAGGCTACACCTTC.

This rearrangement joins TRBV28 to TRBJ2-5; 7 positions match TRBD1. CDR3 length equals 15 residues. V shed 2 bases, J shed 5 bases, and the junction held 8 bases outside the gene matches. CDR1 and CDR2 (germline): MDHEN, SYDVKM. CDR3 bases: TGTGCCAGCAGTTTAAGTCAAGGGGGCGCTGAGACCCAGTACTTC. Translated: CASSLSQGGAETQYF.

This clone was seen once. CDR3 nucleotides: TGTGCCAGCAGCTCCGAACCGACAGATACGCAGTATTTT. Its translation: CASSSEPTDTQYF. The V call is TRBV7-3, the J call TRBJ2-3; D uncertain. Germline CDR1 reads SGHTA; CDR2 reads FQGTGA. CDR3 length equals 13 residues. V shed 4 bases and J shed 3 bases, with 8 bases lying between them.

The V and J genes are TRBV4-3 and TRBJ2-1; D might be TRBD2 (5 bases). The CDR3 extends over 16 amino acids. The V end lost 5 bases, the J end lost 0 bases, and 14 bases lay between the germline ends. Germline lookup yields CDR1 LGHNA and CDR2 YSLEER. For the CDR3, the DNA is TGCGCCAGCAGCGATCAACCCCGGGGCTCCTACAATGAGCAGTTCTTC. Its translation is CASSDQPRGSYNEQFF.